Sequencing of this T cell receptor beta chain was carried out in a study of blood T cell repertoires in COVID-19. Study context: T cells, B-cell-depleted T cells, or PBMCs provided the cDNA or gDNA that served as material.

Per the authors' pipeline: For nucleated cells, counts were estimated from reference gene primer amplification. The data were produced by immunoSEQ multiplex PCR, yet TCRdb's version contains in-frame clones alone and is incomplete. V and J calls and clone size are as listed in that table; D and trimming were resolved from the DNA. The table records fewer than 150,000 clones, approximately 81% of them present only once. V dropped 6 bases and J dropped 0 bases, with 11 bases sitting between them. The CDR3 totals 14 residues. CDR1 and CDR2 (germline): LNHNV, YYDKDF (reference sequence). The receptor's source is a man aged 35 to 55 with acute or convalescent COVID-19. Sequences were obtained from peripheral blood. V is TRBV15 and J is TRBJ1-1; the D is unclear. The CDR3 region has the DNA TGTGCCACCAGTCCTTTAGACTTGAACACTGAAGCTTTCTTT. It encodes CATSPLDLNTEAFF.